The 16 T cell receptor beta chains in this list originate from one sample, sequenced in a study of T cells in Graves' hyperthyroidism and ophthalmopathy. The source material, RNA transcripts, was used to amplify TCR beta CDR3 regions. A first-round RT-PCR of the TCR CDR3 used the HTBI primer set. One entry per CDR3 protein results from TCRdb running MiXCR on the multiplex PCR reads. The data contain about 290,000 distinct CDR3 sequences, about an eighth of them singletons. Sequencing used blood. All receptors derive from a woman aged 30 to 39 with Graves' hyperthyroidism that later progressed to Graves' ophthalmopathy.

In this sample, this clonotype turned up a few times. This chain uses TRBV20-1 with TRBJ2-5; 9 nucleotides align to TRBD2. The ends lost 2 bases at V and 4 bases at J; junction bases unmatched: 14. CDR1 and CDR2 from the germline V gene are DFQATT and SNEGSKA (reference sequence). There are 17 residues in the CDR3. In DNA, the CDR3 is TGCAGTGCTAGACGCACTACGCGGGAGGGCCGGGGAGAGACCCAGTACTTC. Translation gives CSARRTTREGRGETQYF.

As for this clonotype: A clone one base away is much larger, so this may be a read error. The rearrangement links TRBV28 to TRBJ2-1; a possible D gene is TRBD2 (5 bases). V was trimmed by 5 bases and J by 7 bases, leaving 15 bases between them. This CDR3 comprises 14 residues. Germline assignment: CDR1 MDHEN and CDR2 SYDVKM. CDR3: CASSPLEGVNEQFF. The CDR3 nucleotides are TGTGCCAGCAGTCCTCTAGAGGGAGTGAATGAGCAGTTCTTC.

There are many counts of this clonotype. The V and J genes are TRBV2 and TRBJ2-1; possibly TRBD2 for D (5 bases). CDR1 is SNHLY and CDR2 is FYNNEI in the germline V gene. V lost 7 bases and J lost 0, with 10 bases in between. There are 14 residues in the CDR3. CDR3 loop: CASNGVSSYNEQFF. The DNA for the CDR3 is TGTGCCAGCAACGGGGTTAGCTCCTACAATGAGCAGTTCTTC.

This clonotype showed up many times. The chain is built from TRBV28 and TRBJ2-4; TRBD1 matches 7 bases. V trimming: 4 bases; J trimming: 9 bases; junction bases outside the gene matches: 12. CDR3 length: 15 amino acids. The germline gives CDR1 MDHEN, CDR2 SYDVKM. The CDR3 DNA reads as TGTGCCAGCAGTTCGGGACAGACCTCAAGGGTCATTCAGTACTTC. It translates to CASSSGQTSRVIQYF.

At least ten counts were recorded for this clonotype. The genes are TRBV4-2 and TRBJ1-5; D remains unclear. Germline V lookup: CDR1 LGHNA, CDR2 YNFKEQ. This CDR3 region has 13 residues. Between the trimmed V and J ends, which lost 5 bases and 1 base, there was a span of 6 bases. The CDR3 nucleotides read TGTGCCAGCAGCGAATACAGCAATCAGCCCCAGCATTTT. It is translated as CASSEYSNQPQHF.

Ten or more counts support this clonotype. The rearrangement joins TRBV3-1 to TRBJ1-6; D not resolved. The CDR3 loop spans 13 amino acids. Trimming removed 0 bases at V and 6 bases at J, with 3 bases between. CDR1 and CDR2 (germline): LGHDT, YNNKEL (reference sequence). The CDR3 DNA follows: TGTGCCAGCAGCCAAGAAGTTAATTCACCCCTCCACTTT. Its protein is CASSQEVNSPLHF.

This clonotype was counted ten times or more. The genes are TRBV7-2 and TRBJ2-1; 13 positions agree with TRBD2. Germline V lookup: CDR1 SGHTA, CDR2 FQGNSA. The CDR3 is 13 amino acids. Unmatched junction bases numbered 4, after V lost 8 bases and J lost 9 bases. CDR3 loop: CASSGLAGVEQFF. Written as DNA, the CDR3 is TGTGCCAGCTCCGGACTAGCGGGAGTTGAGCAGTTCTTC.

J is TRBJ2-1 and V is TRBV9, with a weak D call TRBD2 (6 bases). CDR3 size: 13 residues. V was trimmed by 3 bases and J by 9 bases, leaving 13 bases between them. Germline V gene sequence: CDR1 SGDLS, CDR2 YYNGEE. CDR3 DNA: TGTGCCAGCAGCGCGGGGACTGGGATTGAGCAGTTCTTC. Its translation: CASSAGTGIEQFF.

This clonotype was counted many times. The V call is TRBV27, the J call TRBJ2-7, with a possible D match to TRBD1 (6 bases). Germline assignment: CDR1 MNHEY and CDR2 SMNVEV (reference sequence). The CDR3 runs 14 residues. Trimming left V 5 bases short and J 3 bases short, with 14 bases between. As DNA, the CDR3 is TGTGCCAGCAGTCCGACAGGACCAAGCTACGAGCAGTACTTC. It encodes CASSPTGPSYEQYF.

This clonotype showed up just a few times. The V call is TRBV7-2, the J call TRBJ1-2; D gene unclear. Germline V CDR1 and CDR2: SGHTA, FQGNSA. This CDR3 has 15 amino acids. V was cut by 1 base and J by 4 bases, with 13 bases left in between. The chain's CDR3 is CASSLESGSLYGYTF. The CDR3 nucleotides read TGTGCCAGCAGCTTAGAATCCGGATCCCTCTATGGCTACACCTTC.

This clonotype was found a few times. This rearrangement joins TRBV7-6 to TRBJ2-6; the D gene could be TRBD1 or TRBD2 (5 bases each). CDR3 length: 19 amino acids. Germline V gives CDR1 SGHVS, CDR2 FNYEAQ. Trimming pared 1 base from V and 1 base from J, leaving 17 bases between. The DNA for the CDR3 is TGTGCCAGCAGCTTAGTGCCAGCCGGTGGGGGATCTGGGGCCAACGTCCTGACTTTC. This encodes CASSLVPAGGGSGANVLTF. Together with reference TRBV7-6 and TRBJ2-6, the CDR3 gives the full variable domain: GAGVSQSPRYKVTKRGQDVALRCDPISGHVSLYWYRQALGQGPEFLTYFNYEAQQDKSGLPNDRFSAERPEGSISTLTIQRTEQRDSAMYRCASSLVPAGGGSGANVLTFGAGSRLTVL.

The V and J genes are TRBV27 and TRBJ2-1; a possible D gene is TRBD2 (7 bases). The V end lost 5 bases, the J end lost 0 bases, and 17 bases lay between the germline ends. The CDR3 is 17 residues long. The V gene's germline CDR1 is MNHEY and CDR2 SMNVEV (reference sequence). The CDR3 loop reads CASSPAGAISSYNEQFF. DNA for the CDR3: TGTGCCAGCAGTCCTGCGGGGGCGATAAGCTCCTACAATGAGCAGTTCTTC.

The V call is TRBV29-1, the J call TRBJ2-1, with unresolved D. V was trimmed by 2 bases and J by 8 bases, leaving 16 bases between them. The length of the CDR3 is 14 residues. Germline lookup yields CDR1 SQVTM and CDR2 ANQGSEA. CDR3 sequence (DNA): TGCAGCGTTGAATATTATGGGTATTTTTATGAGCAGTTCTTC. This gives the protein CSVEYYGYFYEQFF.

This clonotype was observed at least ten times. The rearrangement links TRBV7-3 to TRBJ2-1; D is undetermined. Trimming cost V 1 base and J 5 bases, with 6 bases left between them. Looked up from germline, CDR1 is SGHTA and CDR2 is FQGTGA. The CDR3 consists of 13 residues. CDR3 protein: CASSLIPNNEQFF. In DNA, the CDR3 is TGTGCCAGCAGCTTAATTCCTAACAATGAGCAGTTCTTC. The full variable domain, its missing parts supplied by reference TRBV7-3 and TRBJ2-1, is GAGVSQTPSNKVTEKGKYVELRCDPISGHTALYWYRQSLGQGPEFLIYFQGTGAADDSGLPNDRFFAVRPEGSVSTLKIQRTERGDSAVYLCASSLIPNNEQFFGPGTRLTVL.

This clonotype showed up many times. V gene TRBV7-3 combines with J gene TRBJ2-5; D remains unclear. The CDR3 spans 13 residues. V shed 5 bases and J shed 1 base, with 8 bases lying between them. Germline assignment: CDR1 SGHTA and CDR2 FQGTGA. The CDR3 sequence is CASSPYAQETQYF. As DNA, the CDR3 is TGTGCCAGCAGCCCCTATGCCCAAGAGACCCAGTACTTC.

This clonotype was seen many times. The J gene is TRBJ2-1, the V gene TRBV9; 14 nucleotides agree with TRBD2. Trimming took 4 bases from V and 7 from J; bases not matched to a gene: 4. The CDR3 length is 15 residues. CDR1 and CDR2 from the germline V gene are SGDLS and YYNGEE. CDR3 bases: TGTGCCAGCAGCCAGGGGACTAGCGGGAGTAATGAGCAGTTCTTC. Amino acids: CASSQGTSGSNEQFF. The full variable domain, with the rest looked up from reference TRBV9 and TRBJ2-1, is DSGVTQTPKHLITATGQRVTLRCSPRSGDLSVYWYQQSLDQGLQFLIQYYNGEERAKGNILERFSAQQFPDLHSELNLSSLELGDSALYFCASSQGTSGSNEQFFGPGTRLTVL.